The 30 T cell receptor beta chains below come from one sample, sequenced in a study of blood T cell repertoires in COVID-19. The repertoire was sequenced with immunoSEQ multiplex PCR; TCRdb's copy has only in-frame clones and lacks some. The repertoire has over 65,000 clones, approximately 88% of them found once; the top ten carry over 0.95%. The sequenced sample was peripheral blood. The source of these receptors is a woman aged 55-75 years with acute or convalescent COVID-19.

This chain joins TRBV21-1 and TRBJ1-2; no check of the table's D call, TRBD1, against the DNA was made. TRBV21-1 has pseudogene status. CDR3 length: 16 amino acids. The CDR3, as DNA: TGTGCCAGCAGCAACGATAGGACAGAGATTAACTATGGCTACACCTTC. Amino acids: CASSNDRTEINYGYTF.

CDR3 protein: CASRLAPPREQYV. The CDR3 coding sequence is TGTGCAAGTCGCCTGGCCCCCCCCAGAGAGCAGTACGTC. The rearrangement links TRBV12-2 to TRBJ2-7; TRBD1, the table's D call, lacks a check against the DNA. TRBV12-2 is reported as a pseudogene. The CDR3 is 13 amino acids.

The genes are TRBV7-2 and TRBJ1-1; TRBD1 might be the D (5 bases). This CDR3 is 13 amino acids long. CDR1 and CDR2 from the germline V gene are SGHTA and FQGNSA. V was cut by 1 base and J by 7 bases, with 10 bases left in between. DNA for the CDR3: TGTGCCAGCAGCTTAGGGGGCGCGGATGAAGCTTTCTTT. Protein product: CASSLGGADEAFF.

This clone occurred once. The chain recombines TRBV3-1 (or the pseudogene TRBV3-2) with TRBJ2-5; 7 bases match TRBD2. V was pared by 0 bases and J by 7 bases, with 8 bases of the junction left unmatched. The CDR3 is 15 amino acids. Germline V gene sequence: CDR1 LGHDT, CDR2 YNNKEL (reference sequence). The CDR3, as DNA: TGTGCCAGCAGCCAAGATCCGGGGGGAGTAGGGACCCAGTACTTC. Translation: CASSQDPGGVGTQYF.

The chain joins TRBV27 to TRBJ1-2, with a tentative D call TRBD1 (5 bases). The V end was cut by 3 bases, the J end by 0 bases, with 14 bases between. This CDR3 region has 16 residues. The germline V gene encodes CDR1 MNHEY and CDR2 SMNVEV (reference sequence). In DNA, the CDR3 is TGTGCCAGCAGTTTGAGACAGAGAAGTTCTAACTATGGCTACACCTTC. This gives the protein CASSLRQRSSNYGYTF.

The gene calls are TRBV5-5 and TRBJ1-2; D uncertain. The germline V gene encodes CDR1 SGHKS and CDR2 YYEKEE (reference sequence). V was trimmed by 3 bases and J by 7 bases, leaving 10 bases between them. There are 12 residues in the CDR3. In DNA, the CDR3 is TGTGCCAGCAGCTCTACCACCTCTGGCTACACCTTC. Its translation: CASSSTTSGYTF.

For the CDR3, the DNA is TGTGCCAGCAGCCTAGCCGGTGGCCGAGGCACCGGGGAGCTGTTTTTT. The encoded protein is CASSLAGGRGTGELFF. V is TRBV3-1 (or the pseudogene TRBV3-2) and J is TRBJ2-2; unclear D gene. The CDR3 contains 16 residues. Germline CDR1 and CDR2: LGHDT and YNNKEL (reference sequence). V dropped 4 bases and J dropped 4 bases, with 16 bases sitting between them.

The rearrangement joins TRBV9 to TRBJ2-5; no clear D gene. The CDR3 extends over 15 amino acids. Germline V lookup: CDR1 SGDLS, CDR2 YYNGEE. The V and J ends lost 3 bases and 5 bases respectively, with 17 bases between them. CDR3 in DNA: TGTGCCAGCAGCGCCTCCCAGGTTTCGACGGAGACCCAGTACTTC. Amino acids: CASSASQVSTETQYF.

This chain uses TRBV7-9 with TRBJ1-1; D ambiguous. The CDR3 consists of 16 residues. Germline V gene lookup returns CDR1 SEHNR and CDR2 FQNEAQ (reference sequence). V dropped 3 bases and J dropped 0 bases, with 14 bases sitting between them. This CDR3 is CASSFPRGTMNTEAFF. The CDR3 DNA sequence: TGTGCCAGCAGCTTTCCTAGAGGAACAATGAACACTGAAGCTTTCTTT.

V usage is TRBV19 and J usage is TRBJ1-5, with unresolved D. The CDR3 sequence is 14 residues long. Trimming took 5 bases from V and 4 from J, leaving 12 bases between them. CDR1 is LNHDA, CDR2 SQIVND, per germline (reference sequence). CDR3 in DNA: TGTGCCAGTAGTTCCCTGGGAGCTAATCAGCCCCAGCATTTT. It codes for CASSSLGANQPQHF.

The chain is built from TRBV30 and TRBJ2-5; 13 bases are shared with TRBD2. V lost 8 bases to trimming and J lost 7 bases; unmatched junction nucleotides: 19. CDR3 length equals 17 residues. CDR1 and CDR2 from the germline V gene are GTSNPN and SVGIG (reference sequence). The CDR3 here is CAIAASLGLAGAGTQYF. CDR3 sequence (DNA): TGTGCCATAGCCGCCTCCCTCGGACTAGCGGGAGCGGGGACCCAGTACTTC. Filled out from reference TRBV30 and TRBJ2-5, the complete variable domain reads SQTIHQWPATLVQPVGSPLSLECTVEGTSNPNLYWYRQAAGRGLQLLFYSVGIGQISSEVPQNLSASRPQDRQFILSSKKLLLSDSGFYLCAIAASLGLAGAGTQYFGPGTRLLVL.

This clone was seen only a few times. This chain joins TRBV5-1 and TRBJ1-1; tentative D call: TRBD1 (5 bases). Germline CDR1 reads SGHRS; CDR2 reads YFSETQ. Deletions cut 2 bases from V and 8 bases from J, with 7 bases between. CDR3 length equals 11 residues. The CDR3 nucleotides read TGCGCCAGCAGCTTCCAGGGAGAAGCTTTCTTT. This translates into CASSFQGEAFF.

This clone turned up a few times. J is TRBJ1-6 and V is TRBV9; D is unresolved. Germline CDR1 SGDLS, CDR2 YYNGEE. CDR3 length: 15 residues. Between the trimmed V and J ends, which lost 4 bases and 9 bases, there was a span of 17 bases. The CDR3 DNA is TGTGCCAGCAGCCCCCGCGGGGATTCGAGTTCACCCCTCCACTTT. Its translation is CASSPRGDSSSPLHF.

The chain links TRBV2 to TRBJ2-2; 8 bases align to TRBD1. The CDR3 totals 15 residues. Per the germline V gene, CDR1 is SNHLY and CDR2 is FYNNEI. Trimming at V came to 6 bases and at J to 4 bases, leaving 7 bases not matched to a gene. The CDR3 bases are TGTGCCAGCAGGCCCCTCAGGGGGCGCACCGGGGAGCTGTTTTTT. Amino acids: CASRPLRGRTGELFF.

CDR3 DNA: TGCGCCAGCAGCTTAACGACTAGCGGGGGGGCCACGAATGAGCAGTTCTTC. As protein: CASSLTTSGGATNEQFF. V is TRBV5-1 and J is TRBJ2-1; 14 bases line up with TRBD2. The CDR3 sequence is 17 residues long. Trimming at V came to 2 bases and at J to 7 bases, leaving 8 bases not matched to a gene. CDR1 is SGHRS and CDR2 is YFSETQ in the germline V gene.

The chain links TRBV6-2 or TRBV6-3 to TRBJ1-1; tentative D call: TRBD1 (5 bases). The CDR3 is made up of 16 amino acids. Germline CDR1 MNHEY, CDR2 SVGEGT. V was trimmed by 0 bases and J by 2 bases, leaving 13 bases between them. As DNA, the CDR3 is TGTGCCAGCAGTTACTCCTGGACAAGGGTCAACACTGAAGCTTTCTTT. This translates into CASSYSWTRVNTEAFF.

This sequence joins TRBV9 and TRBJ1-2, with TRBD1 matching over 8 bases. The V and J ends lost 4 bases and 6 bases, in that order; junction bases with no gene match: 5. The length of the CDR3 is 13 residues. Germline V CDR1 and CDR2: SGDLS, YYNGEE. The CDR3, as DNA: TGTGCCAGCAGCCCCCCGACAGGGGATGGCTACACCTTC. This encodes CASSPPTGDGYTF.

A remark on this clone: Other DNA sequences in the same sample also yield this CDR3. This sequence joins TRBV27 and TRBJ1-2; D gene uncertain. Germline-derived CDR1 and CDR2 are MNHEY and SMNVEV (reference sequence). The V gene lost 5 bases and the J gene lost 4 bases, with 14 bases spanning the gap. The CDR3 is made up of 14 amino acids. CDR3 sequence: CASSPRQAGYGYTF. CDR3 in DNA: TGTGCCAGCAGTCCCCGGCAGGCGGGCTATGGCTACACCTTC.

The rearrangement uses TRBV28 and TRBJ1-3; D might be TRBD1 (5 bases). Germline-derived CDR1 and CDR2 are MDHEN and SYDVKM. This CDR3 spans 15 amino acids. V lost 7 bases and J 2 bases, leaving 15 bases between the germline ends. For the CDR3, the DNA is TGTGCCAGCATGACCACAGGAAACACTGGAAACACCATATATTTT. Protein product: CASMTTGNTGNTIYF.

This clone showed up just once. The chain uses TRBV7-9 and TRBJ2-4, with TRBD2 matching over 12 bases. J was trimmed by 9 bases and V by 5 bases; bases with no gene match: 17. The V gene's germline CDR1 is SEHNR and CDR2 FQNEAQ (reference sequence). CDR3 size: 18 residues. The CDR3 protein is CASSPGALAGGSESIQYF. DNA of the CDR3: TGTGCCAGCAGCCCCGGAGCGCTAGCGGGGGGGTCCGAAAGCATTCAGTACTTC. Full variable domain (remainder filled in from reference TRBV7-9 and TRBJ2-4): DTGVSQNPRHKITKRGQNVTFRCDPISEHNRLYWYRQTLGQGPEFLTYFQNEAQLEKSRLLSDRFSAERPKGSFSTLEIQRTEQGDSAMYLCASSPGALAGGSESIQYFGAGTRLSVL.

The CDR3 spells CASSQRTGGDTQYF. As DNA, the CDR3 is TGTGCCAGCAGCCAGCGTACAGGGGGAGATACGCAGTATTTT. The chain combines TRBV3-1 (or the pseudogene TRBV3-2) with TRBJ2-3; 8 bases match TRBD1. Unmatched junction bases numbered 4, after V lost 3 bases and J lost 5 bases. The length of the CDR3 is 14 residues. Germline V gene sequence: CDR1 LGHDT, CDR2 YNNKEL (reference sequence).

V usage is TRBV19 and J usage is TRBJ2-5, with 8 bases lining up with TRBD1. CDR1 and CDR2 from the germline V gene are LNHDA and SQIVND (reference sequence). J lost 1 base, V lost 1 base, and 5 bases had no gene match. This CDR3 has 16 amino acids. Here the CDR3 reads CASSIGTGRFQETQYF. In DNA, the CDR3 is TGTGCCAGTAGTATAGGGACAGGGCGTTTCCAAGAGACCCAGTACTTC.

The chain has TRBV5-5 and TRBJ2-1; D unresolved. V was trimmed by 3 bases and J by 7 bases, leaving 11 bases between them. The CDR3 runs to 13 residues. Germline CDR1 is SGHKS and CDR2 is YYEKEE (reference sequence). The CDR3 is CASSSDSQNEQFF. For the CDR3, the DNA is TGTGCCAGCAGCTCTGACTCCCAAAATGAGCAGTTCTTC.

The V call is TRBV5-1, the J call TRBJ2-5; the D is unclear. Trimming took off 6 bases at V and 5 bases at J, with 8 bases between the two ends. Germline V gene sequence: CDR1 SGHRS, CDR2 YFSETQ. The length of the CDR3 is 11 residues. CDR3 bases: TGCGCCAGCAAAGAGGCGGAGACCCAGTACTTC. Translated, it gives CASKEAETQYF. Full variable domain (rest looked up from reference TRBV5-1 and TRBJ2-5): KAGVTQTPRYLIKTRGQQVTLSCSPISGHRSVSWYQQTPGQGLQFLFEYFSETQRNKGNFPGRFSGRQFSNSRSEMNVSTLELGDSALYLCASKEAETQYFGPGTRLLVL.

The sample holds one count of this clone. The chain combines TRBV3-1 (or the pseudogene TRBV3-2) with TRBJ1-1; 7 bases fit TRBD1. This CDR3 has 16 residues. Germline CDR1 and CDR2: LGHDT and YNNKEL (reference sequence). V was clipped by 6 bases and J by 3 bases; unmatched bases: 13. Here the CDR3 reads CASSRQGPFRDTEAFF. CDR3 DNA: TGTGCCAGCAGTCGACAGGGCCCGTTTAGGGACACTGAAGCTTTCTTT.

The chain employs TRBV24-1 and TRBJ2-1, with TRBD2 matching 12 bases. The germline gives CDR1 KGHDR, CDR2 SFDVKD. V lost 5 bases to trimming and J lost 9 bases; unmatched junction nucleotides: 13. The CDR3 runs to 17 residues. CDR3 residues: CATSGVASGGASGEQFF. For the CDR3, the DNA is TGTGCCACCAGTGGGGTCGCTAGCGGGGGGGCCTCCGGTGAGCAGTTCTTC.

The CDR3 DNA reads as TGTGCCAGCAGCTTCGGGGAGACCCAGTACTTC. Translation: CASSFGETQYF. This chain joins TRBV11-1 and TRBJ2-5, with unresolved D. V was shortened by 3 bases and J by 5 bases, with 4 bases between the two germline ends. Per the germline V gene, CDR1 is SGHAT and CDR2 is FQDESV (reference sequence). The length of the CDR3 is 11 residues.

The CDR3 bases are TGTGCCAGCGCACCGGCGGGGGCCACTGAAGCTTTCTTT. Residues: CASAPAGATEAFF. The chain uses TRBV5-4 and TRBJ1-1, with D tentatively TRBD1 (6 bases). The CDR3 length is 13 residues. Germline V CDR1 and CDR2: SGHNT, YYREEE (reference sequence). V shed 7 bases and J shed 4 bases, with 14 bases lying between them.

This clone was counted once. The V gene is TRBV5-3, the J gene TRBJ2-3; the D gene is possibly TRBD1 (6 bases). TRBV5-3 is flagged as an ORF with uncertain function. The CDR3 covers 20 residues. Trimming took 0 bases from V and 3 from J, leaving 26 bases between them. The CDR3 is CARSLATVVHRVGTTDTQYF. The CDR3 DNA is TGTGCCAGAAGCTTGGCAACAGTCGTACACAGGGTGGGCACAACAGATACGCAGTATTTT.

The count of this clone is one. The J gene is TRBJ2-7, the V gene TRBV9; D perhaps matches TRBD1 (6 bases). The CDR3 loop spans 19 amino acids. Germline lookup yields CDR1 SGDLS and CDR2 YYNGEE. The V and J ends lost 3 bases and 0 bases respectively, with 25 bases between them. CDR3 in DNA: TGTGCCAGCAGCGCCGACGTAGAGCACCGGGACAAAAGCTCCTACGAGCAGTACGTC. This gives the protein CASSADVEHRDKSSYEQYV.